Reported below is one T cell receptor (beta chain). Measured with immunoSEQ multiplex PCR; TCRdb has only the in-frame clones, and not every one. Among roughly 98,000 clones listed, approximately 95% were seen once. The data were obtained in a study of control samples from healthy donors and cancer patients. Trimming stripped 3 bases from V and 3 bases from J, with 8 bases between. This CDR3 spans 13 amino acids. This receptor was obtained from a man aged 18 to 29 in good health. The chain links TRBV12-3 or TRBV12-4 to TRBJ2-5; D not certain. Sequenced material: blood. The chain's CDR3 is CASSFRGKETQYF. In DNA, the CDR3 is TGTGCCAGCAGTTTTCGTGGTAAAGAGACCCAGTACTTC.